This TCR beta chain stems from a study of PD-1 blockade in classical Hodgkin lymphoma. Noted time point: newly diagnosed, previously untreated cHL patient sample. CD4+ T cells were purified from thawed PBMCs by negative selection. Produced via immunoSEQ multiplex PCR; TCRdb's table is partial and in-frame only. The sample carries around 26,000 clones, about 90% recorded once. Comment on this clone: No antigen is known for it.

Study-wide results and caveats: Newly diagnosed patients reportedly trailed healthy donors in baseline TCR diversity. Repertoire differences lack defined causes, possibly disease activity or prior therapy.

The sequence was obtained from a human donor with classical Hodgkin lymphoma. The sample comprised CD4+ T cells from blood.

The CDR3 is CASSYSSNTKYEQYF. For the CDR3, the DNA is TGTGCCAGCAGTTACTCGAGCAACACTAAATACGAGCAGTACTTC. This chain uses TRBV6-6 with TRBJ2-7; D is unclear. The CDR3 has 15 amino acids. CDR1 MNHNY and CDR2 SVGAGI come from the germline V gene (reference sequence). Trimming left V 0 bases short and J 4 bases short, with 13 bases between.